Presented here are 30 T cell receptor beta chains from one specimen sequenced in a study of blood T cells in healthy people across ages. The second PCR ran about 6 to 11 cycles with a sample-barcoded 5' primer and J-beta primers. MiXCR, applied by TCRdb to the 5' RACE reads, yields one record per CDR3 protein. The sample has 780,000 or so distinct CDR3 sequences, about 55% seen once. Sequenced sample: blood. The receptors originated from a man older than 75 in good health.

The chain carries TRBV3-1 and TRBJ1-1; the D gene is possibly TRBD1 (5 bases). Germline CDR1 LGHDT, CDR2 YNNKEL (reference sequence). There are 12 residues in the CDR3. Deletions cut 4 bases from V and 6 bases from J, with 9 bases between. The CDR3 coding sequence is TGTGCCAGCAGCCGGTTGGGGGCTGAAGCTTTCTTT. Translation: CASSRLGAEAFF.

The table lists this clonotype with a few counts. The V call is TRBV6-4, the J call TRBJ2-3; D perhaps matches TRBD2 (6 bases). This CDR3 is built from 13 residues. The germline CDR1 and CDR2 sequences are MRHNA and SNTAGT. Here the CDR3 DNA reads TGTGCGCGCCGGGGGACTTCTCAGGATACGCAGTATTTT. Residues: CARRGTSQDTQYF.

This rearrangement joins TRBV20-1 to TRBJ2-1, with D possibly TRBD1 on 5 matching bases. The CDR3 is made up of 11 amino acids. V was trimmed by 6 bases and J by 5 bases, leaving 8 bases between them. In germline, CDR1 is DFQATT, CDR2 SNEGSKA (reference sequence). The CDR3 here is CSAQAHNEQFF. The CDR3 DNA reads TGCAGTGCACAGGCCCACAATGAGCAGTTCTTC.

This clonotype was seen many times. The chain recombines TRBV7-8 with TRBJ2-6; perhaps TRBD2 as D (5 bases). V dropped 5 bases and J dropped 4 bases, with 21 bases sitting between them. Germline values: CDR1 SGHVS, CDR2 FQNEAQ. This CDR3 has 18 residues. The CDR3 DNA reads TGTGCCAGCAGCCCGTCCGGGGTATGGCTCTCGGGGGCCAACGTCCTGACTTTC. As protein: CASSPSGVWLSGANVLTF.

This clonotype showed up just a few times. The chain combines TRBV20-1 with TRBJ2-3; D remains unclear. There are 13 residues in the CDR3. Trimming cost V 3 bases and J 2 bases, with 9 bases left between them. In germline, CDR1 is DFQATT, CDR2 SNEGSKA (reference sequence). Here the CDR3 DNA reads TGCAGTGCTAGTGTAATCACCACAGATACGCAGTATTTT. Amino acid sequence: CSASVITTDTQYF.

CDR3 bases: TGCAGTGCTACTGGAGCGGGAGTAGGACACAGAGACGCGTATTTT. Protein sequence: CSATGAGVGHRDAYF. The chain is built from TRBV20-1 and TRBJ2-3; 8 bases line up with TRBD2. The CDR3 loop spans 15 amino acids. Germline trimming cut 4 bases from V and 14 bases from J; bases unmatched to any gene: 20. Germline V gene data show CDR1 as DFQATT and CDR2 as SNEGSKA (reference sequence).

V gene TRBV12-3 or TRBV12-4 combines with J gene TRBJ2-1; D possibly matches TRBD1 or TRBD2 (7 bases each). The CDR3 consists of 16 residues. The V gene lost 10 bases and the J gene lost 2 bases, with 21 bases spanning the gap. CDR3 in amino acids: CATRGGVGLPYNEQFF. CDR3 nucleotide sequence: TGTGCCACCAGGGGGGGAGTAGGACTTCCCTACAATGAGCAGTTCTTC.

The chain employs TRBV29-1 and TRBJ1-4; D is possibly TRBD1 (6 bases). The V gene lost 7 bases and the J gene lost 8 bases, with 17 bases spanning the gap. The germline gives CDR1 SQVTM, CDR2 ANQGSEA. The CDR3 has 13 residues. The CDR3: CSAEGDSQEKLFF. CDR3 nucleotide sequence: TGCAGCGCCGAGGGGGATAGCCAGGAAAAACTGTTTTTT. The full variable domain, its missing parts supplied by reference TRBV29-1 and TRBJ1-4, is SAVISQKPSRDICQRGTSLTIQCQVDSQVTMMFWYRQQPGQSLTLIATANQGSEATYESGFVIDKFPISRPNLTFSTLTVSNMSPEDSSIYLCSAEGDSQEKLFFGSGTQLSVL.

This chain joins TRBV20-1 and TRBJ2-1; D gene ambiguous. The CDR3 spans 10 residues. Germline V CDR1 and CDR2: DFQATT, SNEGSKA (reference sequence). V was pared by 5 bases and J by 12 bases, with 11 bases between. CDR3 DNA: TGCAGTGCTCTTCAAAAATGGCAGTTCTTC. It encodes CSALQKWQFF.

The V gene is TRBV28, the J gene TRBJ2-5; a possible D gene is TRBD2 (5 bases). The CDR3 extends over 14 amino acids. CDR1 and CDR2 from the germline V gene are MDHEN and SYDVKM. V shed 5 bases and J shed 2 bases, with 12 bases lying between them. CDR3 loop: CASSGSTFQETQYF. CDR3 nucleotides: TGTGCCAGCAGTGGGAGTACTTTTCAAGAGACCCAGTACTTC.

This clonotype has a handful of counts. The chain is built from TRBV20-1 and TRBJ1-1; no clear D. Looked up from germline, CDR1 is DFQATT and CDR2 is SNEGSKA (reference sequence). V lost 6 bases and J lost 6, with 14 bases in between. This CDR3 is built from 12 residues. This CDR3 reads CSAGRTVAEAFF. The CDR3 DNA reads TGCAGTGCCGGCAGAACAGTCGCTGAAGCTTTCTTT.

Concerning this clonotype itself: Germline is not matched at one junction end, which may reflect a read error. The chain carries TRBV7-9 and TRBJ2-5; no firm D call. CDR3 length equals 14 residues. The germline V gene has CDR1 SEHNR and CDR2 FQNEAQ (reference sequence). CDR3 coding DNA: TGCGCCAGCAGCTTACTACTCGGCGGTGGGACCCAGTACTTC. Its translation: CASSLLLGGGTQYF.

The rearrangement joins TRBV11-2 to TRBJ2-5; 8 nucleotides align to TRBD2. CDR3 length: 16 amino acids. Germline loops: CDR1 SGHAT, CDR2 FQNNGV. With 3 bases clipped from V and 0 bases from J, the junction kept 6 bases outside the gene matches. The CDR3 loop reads CASSFELAGNQETQYF. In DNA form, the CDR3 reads TGTGCCAGCAGCTTCGAGTTAGCGGGAAACCAAGAGACCCAGTACTTC.

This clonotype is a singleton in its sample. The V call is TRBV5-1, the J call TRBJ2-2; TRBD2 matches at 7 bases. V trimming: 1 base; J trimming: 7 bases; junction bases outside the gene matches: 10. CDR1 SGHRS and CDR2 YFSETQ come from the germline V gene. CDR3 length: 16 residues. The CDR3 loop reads CASSLSATSLHGELFF. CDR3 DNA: TGCGCCAGCAGCTTGTCGGCGACTAGCCTGCACGGGGAGCTGTTTTTT.

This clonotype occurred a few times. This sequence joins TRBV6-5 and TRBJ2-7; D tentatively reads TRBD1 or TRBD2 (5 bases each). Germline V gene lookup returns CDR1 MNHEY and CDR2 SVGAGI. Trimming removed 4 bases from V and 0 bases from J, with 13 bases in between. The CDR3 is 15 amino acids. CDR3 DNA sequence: TGTGCCAGCAGTTTGGGACGGCTCCCCTCCTACGAGCAGTACTTC. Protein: CASSLGRLPSYEQYF.

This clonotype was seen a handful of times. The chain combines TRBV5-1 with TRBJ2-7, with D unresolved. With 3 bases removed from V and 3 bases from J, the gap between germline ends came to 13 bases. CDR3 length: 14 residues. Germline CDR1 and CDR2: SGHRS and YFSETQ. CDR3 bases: TGCGCCAGCAGCTCCAAACTTGACATCTACGAGCAGTACTTC. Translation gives CASSSKLDIYEQYF.

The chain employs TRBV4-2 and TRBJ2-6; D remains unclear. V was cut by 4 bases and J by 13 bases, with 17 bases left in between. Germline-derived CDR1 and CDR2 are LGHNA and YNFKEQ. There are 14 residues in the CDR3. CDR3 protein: CASSLARGLGVLTF. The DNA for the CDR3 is TGTGCCAGCAGCCTCGCCCGTGGGTTAGGAGTCCTGACTTTC.

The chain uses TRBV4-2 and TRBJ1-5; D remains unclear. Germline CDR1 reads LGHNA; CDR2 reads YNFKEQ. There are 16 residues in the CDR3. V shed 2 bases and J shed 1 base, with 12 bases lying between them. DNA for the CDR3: TGTGCCAGCAGCCAATCCTCCGGGTTCAGCAATCAGCCCCAGCATTTT. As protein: CASSQSSGFSNQPQHF.

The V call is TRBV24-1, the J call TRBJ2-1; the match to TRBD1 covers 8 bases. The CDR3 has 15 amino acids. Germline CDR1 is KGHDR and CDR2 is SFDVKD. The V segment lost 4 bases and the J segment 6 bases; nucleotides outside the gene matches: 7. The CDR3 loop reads CATSDGQGRGNEQFF. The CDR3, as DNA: TGTGCCACCAGTGACGGACAGGGAAGGGGCAATGAGCAGTTCTTC.

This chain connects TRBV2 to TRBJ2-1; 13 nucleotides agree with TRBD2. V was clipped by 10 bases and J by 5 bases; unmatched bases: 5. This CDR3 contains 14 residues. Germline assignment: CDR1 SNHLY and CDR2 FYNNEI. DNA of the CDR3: TGTGCCACTGGACTAGCGGGAGCCCACAATGAGCAGTTCTTC. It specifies CATGLAGAHNEQFF.

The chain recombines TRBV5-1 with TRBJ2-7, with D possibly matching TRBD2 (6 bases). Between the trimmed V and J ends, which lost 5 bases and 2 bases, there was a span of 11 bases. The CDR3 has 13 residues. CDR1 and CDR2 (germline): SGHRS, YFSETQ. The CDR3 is CASSLAETYEQYF. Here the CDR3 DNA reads TGCGCCAGCAGTTTAGCGGAAACCTACGAGCAGTACTTC.

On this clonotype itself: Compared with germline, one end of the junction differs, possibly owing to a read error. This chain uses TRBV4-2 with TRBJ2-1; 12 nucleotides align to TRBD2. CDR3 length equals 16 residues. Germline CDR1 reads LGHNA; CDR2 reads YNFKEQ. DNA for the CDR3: TGTGCCGGCAGCCCGCGACTAGCGGGAGTCGTTGATGAGCAGTTCTTC. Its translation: CAGSPRLAGVVDEQFF.

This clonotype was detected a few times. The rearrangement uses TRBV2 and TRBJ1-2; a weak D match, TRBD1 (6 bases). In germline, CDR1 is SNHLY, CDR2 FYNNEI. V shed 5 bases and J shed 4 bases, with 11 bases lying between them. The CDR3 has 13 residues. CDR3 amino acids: CASSPRQAYGYTF. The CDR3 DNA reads TGTGCCAGCAGTCCCAGACAGGCCTATGGCTACACCTTC.

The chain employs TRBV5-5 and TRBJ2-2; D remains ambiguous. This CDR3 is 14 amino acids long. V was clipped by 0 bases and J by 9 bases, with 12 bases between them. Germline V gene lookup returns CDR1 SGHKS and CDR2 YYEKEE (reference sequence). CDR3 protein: CASSLAGSLRELFF. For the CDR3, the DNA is TGTGCCAGCAGCTTGGCCGGGTCCCTCCGGGAGCTGTTTTTT.

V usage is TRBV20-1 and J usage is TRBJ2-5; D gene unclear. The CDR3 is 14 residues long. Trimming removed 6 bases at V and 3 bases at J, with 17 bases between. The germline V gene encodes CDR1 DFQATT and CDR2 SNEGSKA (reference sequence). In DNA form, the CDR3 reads TGCAGTGCCGACTCCGTAAACTGGAAAGAGACCCAGTACTTC. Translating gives CSADSVNWKETQYF.

The CDR3 region has the DNA TGTGCCAGTAGAGAGCCGGGACTAGCGGGCCAGCAGTACTTC. Translating gives CASREPGLAGQQYF. The gene calls are TRBV6-1 and TRBJ2-5; 12 positions agree with TRBD2. The junction had 13 bases not matched to a gene; V was cut back by 9 bases and J by 11 bases. The CDR3 totals 14 residues. The germline CDR1 and CDR2 sequences are MNHNS and SASEGT.

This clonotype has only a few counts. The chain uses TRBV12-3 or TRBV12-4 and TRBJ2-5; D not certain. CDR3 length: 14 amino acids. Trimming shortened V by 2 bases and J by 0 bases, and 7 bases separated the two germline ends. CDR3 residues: CASSLPTYQETQYF. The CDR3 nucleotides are TGTGCCAGCAGTTTACCTACCTACCAAGAGACCCAGTACTTC.

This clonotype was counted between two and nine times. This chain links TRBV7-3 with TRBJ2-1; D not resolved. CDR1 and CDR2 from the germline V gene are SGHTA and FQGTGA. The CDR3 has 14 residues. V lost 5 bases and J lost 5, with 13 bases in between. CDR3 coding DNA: TGTGCCAGCAGCGTCTCCACGCTCCACAATGAGCAGTTCTTC. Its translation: CASSVSTLHNEQFF.

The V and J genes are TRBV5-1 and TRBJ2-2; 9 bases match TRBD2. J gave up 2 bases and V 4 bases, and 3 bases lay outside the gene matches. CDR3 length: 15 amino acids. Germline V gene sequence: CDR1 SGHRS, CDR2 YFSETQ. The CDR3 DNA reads TGCGCCAGCAGCAGACTAGCGGACAACACCGGGGAGCTGTTTTTT. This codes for CASSRLADNTGELFF.

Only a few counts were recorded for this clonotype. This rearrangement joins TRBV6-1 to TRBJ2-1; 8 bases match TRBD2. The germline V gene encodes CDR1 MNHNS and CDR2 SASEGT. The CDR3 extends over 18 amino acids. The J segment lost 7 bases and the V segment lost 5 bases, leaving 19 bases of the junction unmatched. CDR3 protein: CASSPPLSLGGRLNEQFF. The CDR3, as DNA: TGTGCCAGCAGTCCCCCCCTATCGCTGGGCGGGAGGTTAAATGAGCAGTTCTTC.